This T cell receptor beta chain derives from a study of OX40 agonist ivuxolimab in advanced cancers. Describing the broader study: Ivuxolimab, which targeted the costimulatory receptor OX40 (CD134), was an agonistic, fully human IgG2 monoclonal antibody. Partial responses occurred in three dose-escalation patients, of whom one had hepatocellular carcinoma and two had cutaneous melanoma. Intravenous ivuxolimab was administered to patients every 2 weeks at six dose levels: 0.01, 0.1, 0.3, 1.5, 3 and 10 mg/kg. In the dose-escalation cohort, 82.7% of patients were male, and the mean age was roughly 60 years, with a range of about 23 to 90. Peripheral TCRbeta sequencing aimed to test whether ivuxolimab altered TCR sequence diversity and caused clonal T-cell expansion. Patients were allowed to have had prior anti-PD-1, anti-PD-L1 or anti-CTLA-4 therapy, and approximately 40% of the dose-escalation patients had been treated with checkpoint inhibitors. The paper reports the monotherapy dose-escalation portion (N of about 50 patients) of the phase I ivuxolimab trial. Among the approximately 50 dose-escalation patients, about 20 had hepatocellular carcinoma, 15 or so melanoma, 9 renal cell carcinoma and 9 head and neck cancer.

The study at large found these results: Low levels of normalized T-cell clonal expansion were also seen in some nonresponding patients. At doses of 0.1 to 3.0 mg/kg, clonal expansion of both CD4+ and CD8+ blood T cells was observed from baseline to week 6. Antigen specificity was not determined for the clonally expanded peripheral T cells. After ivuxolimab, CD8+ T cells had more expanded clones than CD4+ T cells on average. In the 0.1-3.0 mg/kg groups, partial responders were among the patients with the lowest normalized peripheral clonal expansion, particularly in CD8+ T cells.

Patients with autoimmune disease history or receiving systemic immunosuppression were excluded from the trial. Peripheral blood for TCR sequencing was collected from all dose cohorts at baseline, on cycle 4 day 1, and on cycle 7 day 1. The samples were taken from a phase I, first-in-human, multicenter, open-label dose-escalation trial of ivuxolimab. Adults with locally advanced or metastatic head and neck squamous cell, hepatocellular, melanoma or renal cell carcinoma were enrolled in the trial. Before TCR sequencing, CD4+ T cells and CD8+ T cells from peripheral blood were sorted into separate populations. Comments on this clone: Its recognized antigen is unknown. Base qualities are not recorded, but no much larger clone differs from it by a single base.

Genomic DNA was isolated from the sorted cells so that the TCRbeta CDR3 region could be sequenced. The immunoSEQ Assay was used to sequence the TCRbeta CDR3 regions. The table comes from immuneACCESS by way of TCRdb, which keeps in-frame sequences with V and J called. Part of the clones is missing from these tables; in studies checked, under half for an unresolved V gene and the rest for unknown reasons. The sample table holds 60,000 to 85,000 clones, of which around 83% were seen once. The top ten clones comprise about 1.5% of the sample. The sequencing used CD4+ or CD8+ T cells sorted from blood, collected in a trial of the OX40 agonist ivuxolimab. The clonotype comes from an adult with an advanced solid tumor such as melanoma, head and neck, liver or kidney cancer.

The nucleotide sequence reads TGTGCCAGCAGTTACACAACTCCCCCCCCGCGAGCTTTCTTT. This sequence encodes CASSYTTPPPRAFF. The chain employs TRBV6-5 and TRBJ1-1, with no reliable assignment of the D segment. Reading the germline V gene gives CDR1 MNHEY and CDR2 SVGAGI. V is shortened by 2 bases, J by 10 bases, and the region joining them spans 17 bases. The CDR3 covers 14 residues, taking in both the cysteine and the phenylalanine. The kept DNA is CDR3 alone, 42 bases in frame from the first base.